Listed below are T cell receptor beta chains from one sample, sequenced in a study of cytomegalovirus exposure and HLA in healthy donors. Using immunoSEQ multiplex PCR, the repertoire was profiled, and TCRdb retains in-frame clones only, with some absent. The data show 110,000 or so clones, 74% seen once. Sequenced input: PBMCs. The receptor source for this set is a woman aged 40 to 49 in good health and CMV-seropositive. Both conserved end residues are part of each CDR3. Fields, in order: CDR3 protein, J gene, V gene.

CDR3: CASSLVTGATYEQYF; J: TRBJ2-7; V: TRBV11-3
CDR3: CASSPPLAGVANEQFF; J: TRBJ2-1; V: TRBV5-1
CDR3: CASSRGTMNYEQYF; J: TRBJ2-7; V: TRBV7-8
CDR3: CASSSLVGAFGELFF; J: TRBJ2-2; V: TRBV7-2
CDR3: CASSLNRGEQYF; J: TRBJ2-7; V: TRBV7-9
CDR3: CSASTGSGYTF; J: TRBJ1-2; V: TRBV20-1
CDR3: CSSSLSQGGSNQPQHF; J: TRBJ1-5; V: TRBV7-9
CDR3: CASTLIGSGRPQYF; J: TRBJ2-4; V: TRBV28
CDR3: CASSLAQRSWSYGYTF; J: TRBJ1-2; V: TRBV7-2
CDR3: CASTGTFSRSGNTIYF; J: TRBJ1-3; V: TRBV6-6
CDR3: CASSAGTGTVFLHF; J: TRBJ1-6; V: TRBV7-9
CDR3: CASSYVDRDGEQYF; J: TRBJ2-7; V: TRBV5-1
CDR3: CASSPGGAGGENTEAFF; J: TRBJ1-1; V: TRBV11-3
CDR3: CASSLRGAVTEAFF; J: TRBJ1-1; V: TRBV7-2
CDR3: CASSIRGGGKEKLFF; J: TRBJ1-4; V: TRBV19
CDR3: CASSQSYGNTEAFF; J: TRBJ1-1; V: TRBV16
CDR3: CASKPTGGGTEAFF; J: TRBJ1-1; V: TRBV6-6
CDR3: CASSIGDRTYEQYF; J: TRBJ2-7; V: TRBV19
CDR3: CASSLTWGQGLKQYF; J: TRBJ2-7; V: TRBV4-1
CDR3: CASSSRPGAGNTIYF; J: TRBJ1-3; V: TRBV7-2
CDR3: CASSTKLALDYEQYF; J: TRBJ2-7; V: TRBV27
CDR3: CASSIQNGYTF; J: TRBJ1-2; V: TRBV19
CDR3: CASRDGGGGELFF; J: TRBJ2-2; V: TRBV2
CDR3: CSSSWSQTFSYEQYF; J: TRBJ2-7; V: TRBV7-9
CDR3: CAWSVQVGAGNTIYF; J: TRBJ1-3; V: TRBV30
CDR3: CASSWGLAEGWETQYF; J: TRBJ2-5; V: TRBV7-9
CDR3: CASSLYIAGSGANVLTF; J: TRBJ2-6; V: TRBV5-6
CDR3: CAWRRGTGGKGYTF; J: TRBJ1-2; V: TRBV30
CDR3: CSVGRQGNRGRNEQFF; J: TRBJ2-1; V: TRBV29-1
CDR3: CASSLGTGEKQFF; J: TRBJ2-1; V: TRBV7-9
CDR3: CASRSGGGNTIYF; J: TRBJ1-3; V: TRBV6-6
CDR3: CASSIVHSGVYEQYF; J: TRBJ2-7; V: TRBV19
CDR3: CAISKGYDTEAFF; J: TRBJ1-1; V: TRBV10-3
CDR3: CASSLGQGLVNNEQFF; J: TRBJ2-1; V: TRBV5-8
CDR3: CASSLPGGLARGNTIYF; J: TRBJ1-3; V: TRBV4-1
CDR3: CASSLGVGGISYNEQFF; J: TRBJ2-1; V: TRBV11-2
CDR3: CATSGDYNEQFF; J: TRBJ2-1; V: TRBV2
CDR3: CASSPGRELKEEQFF; J: TRBJ2-1; V: TRBV11-3
CDR3: CAWRTVGEKLFF; J: TRBJ1-4; V: TRBV30
CDR3: CSSSLQGALPGELFF; J: TRBJ2-2; V: TRBV7-9
CDR3: CASSLLGGRTEAFF; J: TRBJ1-1; V: TRBV27
CDR3: CSADLGRGNYGYTF; J: TRBJ1-2; V: TRBV29-1
CDR3: CASSHSSYEQYF; J: TRBJ2-7; V: TRBV7-8
CDR3: CASSMGLAGETQYF; J: TRBJ2-5; V: TRBV19
CDR3: CASSNDDRFPLHF; J: TRBJ1-6; V: TRBV5-1
CDR3: CASSPRGGRAYEQYF; J: TRBJ2-7; V: TRBV27
CDR3: CASSRGMRTGLISTGELFF; J: TRBJ2-2; V: TRBV21-1
CDR3: CASSLDPGGENIQYF; J: TRBJ2-4; V: TRBV5-1
CDR3: CASNRTGMNTEAFF; J: TRBJ1-1; V: TRBV27
CDR3: CASSLVGGSTDTQYF; J: TRBJ2-3; V: TRBV5-6
CDR3: CASREARDYDYEQYF; J: TRBJ2-7; V: TRBV6-1
CDR3: CASSFGTGVTYGYTF; J: TRBJ1-2; V: TRBV27
CDR3: CASSQGDRGGEKLFF; J: TRBJ1-4; V: TRBV4-3
CDR3: CAISEQGNTGELFF; J: TRBJ2-2; V: TRBV10-3
CDR3: CAWRAGGVSNIQYF; J: TRBJ2-4; V: TRBV30
CDR3: CASSVAPLRSEQFF; J: TRBJ2-1; V: TRBV9